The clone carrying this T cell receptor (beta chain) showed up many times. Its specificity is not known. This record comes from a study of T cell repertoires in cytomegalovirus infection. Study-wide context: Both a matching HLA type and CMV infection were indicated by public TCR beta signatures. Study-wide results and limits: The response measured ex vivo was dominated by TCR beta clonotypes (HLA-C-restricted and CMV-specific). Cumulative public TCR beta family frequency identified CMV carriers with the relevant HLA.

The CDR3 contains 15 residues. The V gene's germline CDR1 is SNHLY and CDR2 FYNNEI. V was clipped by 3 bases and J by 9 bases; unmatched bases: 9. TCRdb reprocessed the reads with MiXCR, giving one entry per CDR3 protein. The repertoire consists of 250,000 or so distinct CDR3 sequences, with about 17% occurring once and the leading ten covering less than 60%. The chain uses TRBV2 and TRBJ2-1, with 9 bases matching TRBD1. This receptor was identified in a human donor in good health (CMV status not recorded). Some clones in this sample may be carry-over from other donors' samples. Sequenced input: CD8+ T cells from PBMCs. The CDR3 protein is CASSEPDRGVGEQFF. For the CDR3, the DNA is TGTGCCAGCAGTGAGCCGGACAGGGGTGTGGGTGAGCAGTTCTTC.